Here is one TCR beta chain with its context. Per the original data handling: The authors estimated nucleated cell counts from reference gene primer amplification. Assay: immunoSEQ multiplex PCR; the TCRdb copy retains only in-frame clones and omits some. That table is the source of V, J and clone size, and D and trimming were worked out from the DNA. The sample has roughly 260,000 clones, roughly 80% seen once; the top ten hold approximately 4%. The sample comes from a study of blood T cell repertoires in COVID-19. Overall study: From T cells, B-cell-depleted T cells, or PBMCs came the material, which was cDNA or gDNA.

V trimming: 5 bases; J trimming: 5 bases; junction bases outside the gene matches: 6. The CDR3 contains 14 residues. Germline V lookup: CDR1 SGHNT, CDR2 YENEEA. The study drew participants aged about 18 to 89 years from 24 US areas. Each participant's cohort was designated according to participant-reported clinical history. The chain links TRBV11-3 to TRBJ2-5, with 9 bases matching TRBD2. The TCR originated in a woman in her 40s who had been exposed to COVID-19. Material: PBMCs or T cells enriched from blood (not recorded which). In DNA, the CDR3 is TGTGCCAGCAGCCTAGCGGGGTCCGCGGAGACCCAGTACTTC. As protein: CASSLAGSAETQYF.